The source of this T cell receptor (beta chain) is a study of blood T cell repertoires in COVID-19 (dated by TCRdb to 2020 to 2022). As for the study more broadly: The collaborator samples originated in the United States, Italy and Spain and spanned the acute and convalescent phases of COVID-19. The repertoires were released in a freely available public database intended as a resource for research on the immune response to SARS-CoV-2. The material from the prospective study consisted of cDNA or gDNA derived from T cells, B-cell-depleted T cells, or PBMCs. Where HLA class I and class II types were available, the types were taken from metadata supplied by the sample provider, not from assay-based typing. Subjects who had been exposed to COVID-19, were actively infected with it, or had recovered from it provided the deeply sampled blood TCRbeta repertoires that made up the dataset. Nearly every sample came with metadata listing a de-identified subject ID, COVID-19 status, age in years and sex. The samples were drawn from two sources: the first 160 participants of the ongoing ImmuneRACE study, and over 950 subjects contributed by 6 global collaborators. Here is what the overall study found, with its caveats: The quantity of clinical and demographic metadata differed by source and by participant and was supplied without curation.

A second Seattle source provided samples from volunteer blood donors who had recovered from COVID-19. Whole blood was collected in K2EDTA tubes by collaborating institutions according to the institutions' own protocols. For TCRbeta analysis, collaborator samples were shipped as frozen whole blood, as isolated PBMCs, or as DNA extracted from either sample type. A remark on this clone: The clone's antigen remains unknown. There are no base qualities to consult, and no much larger clone falls within one base.

V and J lose 5 bases and 7 bases, and a span of 8 bases separates them. The CDR3 numbers 11 residues from cysteine through phenylalanine. Only the CDR3 portion is preserved as DNA: 33 bases, with reading frame beginning at the first base. CDR1 and CDR2 were assigned from the germline V gene (reference sequence) as SEHNR and FQNEAQ. TCRbeta CDR3 regions were amplified from genomic DNA using the immunoSEQ Assay, a bias-controlled multiplex PCR. As for how the authors treated the data: Within the assay, amplification of reference gene primers was used to estimate how many nucleated cells each sample contained. To quantify the absolute abundance of each unique TCRbeta CDR3 rearrangement, sequence reads were collapsed and filtered. For each sample, productive Simpson clonality was calculated as the square root of Simpson's diversity index across productive rearrangements. The immuneACCESS repertoire file appears here via TCRdb, limited to in-frame rearrangements. These files lack a portion of the clones; in checked studies, under half of the deficit traces to unresolved V genes, and the cause of the others is not known. The DNA gave D and trimming, while V, J and clone size come from that table. The sample table shows 250,000 or so clones, and around 89% are seen once. Together, the top ten hold about 1% of the sample.

The source material was peripheral blood. The chain is encoded by TRBV7-9 joined to TRBJ1-2, with the D gene too uncertain to name. The clonotype was recovered from a woman aged 40 to 50 who had recovered from COVID-19. The CDR3 here reads CASSLPPGYTF. The DNA sequence is given as TGTGCCAGCAGCCTCCCCCCTGGCTACACCTTC.